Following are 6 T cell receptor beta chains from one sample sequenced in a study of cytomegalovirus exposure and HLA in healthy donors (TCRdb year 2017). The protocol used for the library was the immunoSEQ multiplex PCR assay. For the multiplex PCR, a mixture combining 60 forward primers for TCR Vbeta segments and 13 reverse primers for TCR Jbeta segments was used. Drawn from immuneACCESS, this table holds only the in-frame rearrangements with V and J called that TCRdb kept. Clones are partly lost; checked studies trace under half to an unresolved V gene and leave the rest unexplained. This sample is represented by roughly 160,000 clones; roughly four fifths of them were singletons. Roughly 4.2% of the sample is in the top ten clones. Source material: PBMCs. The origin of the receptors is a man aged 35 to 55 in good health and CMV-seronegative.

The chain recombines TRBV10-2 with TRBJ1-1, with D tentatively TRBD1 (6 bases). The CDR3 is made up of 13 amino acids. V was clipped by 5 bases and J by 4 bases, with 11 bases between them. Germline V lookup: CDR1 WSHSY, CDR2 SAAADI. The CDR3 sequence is CASSYRAGTEAFF. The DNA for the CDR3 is TGCGCCAGCAGTTACAGGGCTGGCACTGAAGCTTTCTTT.

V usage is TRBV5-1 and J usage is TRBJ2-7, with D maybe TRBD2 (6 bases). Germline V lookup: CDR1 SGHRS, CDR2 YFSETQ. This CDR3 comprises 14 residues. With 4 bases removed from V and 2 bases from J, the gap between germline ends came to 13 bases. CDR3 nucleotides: TGCGCCAGCAGCGTGACTAGTACGGCCTACGAGCAGTACTTC. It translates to CASSVTSTAYEQYF.

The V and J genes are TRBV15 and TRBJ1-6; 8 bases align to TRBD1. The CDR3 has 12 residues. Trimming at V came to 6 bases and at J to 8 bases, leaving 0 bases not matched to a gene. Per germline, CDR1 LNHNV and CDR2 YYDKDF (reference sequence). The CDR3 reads CATRTGDSPLHF. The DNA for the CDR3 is TGTGCCACCAGGACAGGGGATTCACCCCTCCACTTT.

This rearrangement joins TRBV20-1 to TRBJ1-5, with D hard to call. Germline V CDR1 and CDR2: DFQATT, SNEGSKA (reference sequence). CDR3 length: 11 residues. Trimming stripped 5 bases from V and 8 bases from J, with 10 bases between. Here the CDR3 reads CSAGFGEPQHF. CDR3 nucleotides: TGCAGTGCTGGTTTCGGGGAGCCCCAGCATTTT.

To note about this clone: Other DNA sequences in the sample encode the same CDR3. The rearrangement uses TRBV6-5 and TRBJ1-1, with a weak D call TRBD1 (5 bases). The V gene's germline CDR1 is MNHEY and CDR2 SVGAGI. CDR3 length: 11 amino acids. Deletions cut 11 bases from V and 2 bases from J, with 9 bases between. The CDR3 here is CAAGGNTEAFF. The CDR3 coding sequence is TGTGCCGCGGGGGGAAACACTGAAGCTTTCTTT.

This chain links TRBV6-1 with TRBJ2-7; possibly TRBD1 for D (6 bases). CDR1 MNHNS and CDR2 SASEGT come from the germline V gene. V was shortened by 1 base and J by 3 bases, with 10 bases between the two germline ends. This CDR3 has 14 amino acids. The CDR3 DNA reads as TGTGCCAGCAGTGAAGTTCAGGGGAACTACGAGCAGTACTTC. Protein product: CASSEVQGNYEQYF.